The clone carrying this T cell receptor beta chain was counted ten times or more. The antigen is not known. This specimen belongs to a study of cytomegalovirus exposure and HLA in healthy donors. Overall study: HLA-typed donors were the source of around 85 million unique TCRs held in an early data release. General study points: Within the data, a cluster of highly shared sequence variants was likely a sequencing artifact. It was reported that TCR beta sequences correctly inferred the HLA-A and HLA-B alleles for most subjects.

The trim removed 7 bases at V and 1 base at J, leaving 15 bases unmatched. This CDR3 region has 17 residues. Per the germline V gene, CDR1 is SGHAT and CDR2 is FQNNGV. PCR amplification relied on 60 Vbeta primers (plus 13 Jbeta primers). The repertoire was sequenced with immunoSEQ multiplex PCR; TCRdb's copy has only in-frame clones and lacks some. The table includes about 140,000 clones, around three quarters detected once. V and J are TRBV11-2 and TRBJ2-7; 8 bases align to TRBD2. Specimen: PBMCs. The TCR originated in a middle-aged man in good health and CMV-seronegative. The CDR3 is CASTLAEAGEWSYEQYF. DNA for the CDR3: TGTGCCAGCACCCTGGCAGAAGCGGGAGAATGGTCCTACGAGCAGTACTTC. Complete variable domain (other parts from reference TRBV11-2 and TRBJ2-7): EAGVAQSPRYKIIEKRQSVAFWCNPISGHATLYWYQQILGQGPKLLIQFQNNGVVDDSQLPKDRFSAERLKGVDSTLKIQPAKLEDSAVYLCASTLAEAGEWSYEQYFGPGTRLTVT.